Following are 30 T cell receptor beta chains from one sample sequenced in a study of T cell responses to AZD1222 COVID-19 vaccine. Here immunoSEQ multiplex PCR was the method, and the copy in TCRdb shows in-frame clones only, minus some. The table shows roughly 200,000 clones, with 91% occurring only once. The specimen comprised peripheral blood, sampled 28 days after the second AZD1222 dose. All receptors derive from an adult who received the AZD1222 COVID-19 vaccine.

The chain carries TRBV30 and TRBJ1-6; the D gene is possibly TRBD1 (5 bases). Germline-derived CDR1 and CDR2 are GTSNPN and SVGIG (reference sequence). V was pared by 5 bases and J by 7 bases, with 6 bases between. CDR3 length equals 11 residues. The CDR3 protein is CAWGGNSPLHF. The CDR3 nucleotides read TGTGCCTGGGGGGGGAATTCACCCCTCCACTTT.

The chain uses TRBV7-9 and TRBJ2-7; possibly TRBD1 for D (6 bases). V was trimmed by 5 bases and J by 4 bases, leaving 18 bases between them. This CDR3 contains 15 residues. Germline CDR1 is SEHNR and CDR2 is FQNEAQ (reference sequence). This CDR3 reads CASSLQGSVAYEQYF. CDR3 sequence (DNA): TGTGCCAGCAGCCTACAGGGTTCGGTAGCTTACGAGCAGTACTTC.

V usage is TRBV18 and J usage is TRBJ2-7; 7 positions match TRBD2. V was pared by 1 base and J by 0 bases, with 12 bases of the junction left unmatched. This CDR3 is built from 18 residues. Germline CDR1 and CDR2: KGHSH and LQKENI. This CDR3 reads CASSPQSAGRESSYEQYF. For the CDR3, the DNA is TGTGCCAGCTCACCACAATCAGCGGGGCGTGAGAGCTCCTACGAGCAGTACTTC. The full variable domain, with the rest looked up from reference TRBV18 and TRBJ2-7, is NAGVMQNPRHLVRRRGQEARLRCSPMKGHSHVYWYRQLPEEGLKFMVYLQKENIIDESGMPKERFSAEFPKEGPSILRIQQVVRGDSAAYFCASSPQSAGRESSYEQYFGPGTRLTVT.

The rearrangement joins TRBV6-6 to TRBJ1-2; D not certain. V dropped 4 bases and J dropped 5 bases, with 14 bases sitting between them. The CDR3 totals 14 residues. Germline V gives CDR1 MNHNY, CDR2 SVGAGI (reference sequence). The CDR3 loop reads CASSSWWGRYGYTF. The CDR3 DNA is TGTGCCAGCAGTTCCTGGTGGGGTCGGTATGGCTACACCTTC.

This chain joins TRBV12-2 and TRBJ1-2; TRBD1 reflects the table's D call only, with no check against the DNA. TRBV12-2 is a pseudogene segment. This CDR3 is built from 18 residues. CDR3 DNA sequence: TGTGCAAGTCGCTCCTACCGGGACAGACAAATCCTAAACTATGGCTACACCTTC. Protein sequence: CASRSYRDRQILNYGYTF.

The chain links TRBV18 to TRBJ2-7; D is ambiguous. CDR1 and CDR2 (germline): KGHSH, LQKENI. Trimming took off 3 bases at V and 5 bases at J, with 11 bases between the two ends. There are 13 residues in the CDR3. This CDR3 reads CASSPYSTDEQYF. The CDR3 DNA sequence: TGTGCCAGCTCACCTTACAGTACCGACGAGCAGTACTTC.

V gene TRBV2 combines with J gene TRBJ1-5; 8 positions match TRBD1. The V segment lost 1 base and the J segment 6 bases; nucleotides outside the gene matches: 8. The germline V gene has CDR1 SNHLY and CDR2 FYNNEI. CDR3 size: 16 residues. The CDR3 reads CASSEGGGTGGQPQHF. The CDR3 bases are TGTGCCAGCAGTGAAGGGGGTGGGACAGGCGGTCAGCCCCAGCATTTT.

The rearrangement joins TRBV29-1 to TRBJ1-2, with D unresolved. The CDR3 spans 13 residues. Germline V CDR1 and CDR2: SQVTM, ANQGSEA. The V end was cut by 2 bases, the J end by 3 bases, with 10 bases between. The CDR3 region has the DNA TGCAGCGTTGAAAATATGGCCGACTATGGCTACACCTTC. Its protein is CSVENMADYGYTF.

This chain links TRBV18 with TRBJ1-5; D not certain. The CDR3 totals 17 residues. The V end lost 2 bases, the J end lost 0 bases, and 14 bases lay between the germline ends. Germline CDR1 is KGHSH and CDR2 is LQKENI. CDR3 protein: CASSPTAAGYSNQPQHF. CDR3 sequence (DNA): TGTGCCAGCTCACCAACGGCCGCGGGATATAGCAATCAGCCCCAGCATTTT.

The V call is TRBV11-2, the J call TRBJ2-3, with 12 bases that match TRBD2. This CDR3 comprises 15 residues. V lost 6 bases and J lost 4; bases outside the gene matches: 5. Germline loops: CDR1 SGHAT, CDR2 FQNNGV. DNA for the CDR3: TGTGCCAGCAGTCCTGGACTAGCGGGATCAGATACGCAGTATTTT. Translated, it gives CASSPGLAGSDTQYF.

The chain has TRBV11-2 and TRBJ2-1, with TRBD2 as a possible D gene (6 bases). V lost 5 bases, J lost 4 bases, and 15 bases lay in between. CDR3 size: 15 residues. CDR1 SGHAT and CDR2 FQNNGV come from the germline V gene. The CDR3 loop reads CASSPSGGWYNEQFF. The CDR3 DNA sequence: TGTGCCAGCAGCCCCTCCGGGGGATGGTACAATGAGCAGTTCTTC.

In its sample, this clone was seen a few times. The rearrangement joins TRBV6-6 to TRBJ2-2; D is tentatively TRBD1 or TRBD2 (5 bases each). Trimming removed 6 bases from V and 4 bases from J, with 12 bases in between. CDR3 length: 14 amino acids. Germline V gives CDR1 MNHNY, CDR2 SVGAGI (reference sequence). CDR3 nucleotides: TGTGCCAGCAGGCCGGGACCCGTCACCGGGGAGCTGTTTTTT. It codes for CASRPGPVTGELFF.

The J gene is TRBJ2-7, the V gene TRBV4-2; 14 bases match TRBD2. The ends lost 1 base at V and 7 bases at J; junction bases unmatched: 12. Germline assignment: CDR1 LGHNA and CDR2 YNFKEQ. The CDR3 loop spans 18 amino acids. CDR3 bases: TGTGCCAGCAGCCAAGTCGGACTAGCGGGAGGTCCCCCTATAGAGCAGTACTTC. Translating gives CASSQVGLAGGPPIEQYF.

This clone occurred once. This chain joins TRBV24-1 and TRBJ2-1; 8 bases fit TRBD1. CDR3 length equals 14 residues. The germline V gene encodes CDR1 KGHDR and CDR2 SFDVKD. The J segment lost 7 bases and the V segment lost 6 bases, leaving 7 bases of the junction unmatched. The CDR3 nucleotides read TGTGCCACCAGTCCGACAGGGGCGATAAATGAGCAGTTCTTC. Encoded protein: CATSPTGAINEQFF.

The CDR3 spells CASSLGGGGATNEKLFF. As DNA, the CDR3 is TGTGCCAGCAGTCTGGGGGGGGGAGGGGCAACTAATGAAAAACTGTTTTTT. The gene calls are TRBV27 and TRBJ1-4; tentatively, D is TRBD1 (5 bases). The germline V and J ends were trimmed by 5 bases and 0 bases, with 16 bases remaining between them. This CDR3 is built from 17 residues. Germline V gene data show CDR1 as MNHEY and CDR2 as SMNVEV (reference sequence).

V and J are TRBV6-5 and TRBJ1-1; weak D call: TRBD1 (6 bases). This CDR3 region has 14 residues. Germline lookup yields CDR1 MNHEY and CDR2 SVGAGI. Between the trimmed V and J ends, which lost 7 bases and 1 base, there was a span of 13 bases. The CDR3 DNA sequence: TGTGCCAGCACCCAAGGGGGGCGGAACACTGAAGCTTTCTTT. Translation: CASTQGGRNTEAFF.

The J gene is TRBJ1-2, the V gene TRBV19, with TRBD1 matching over 9 bases. The CDR3 is 14 amino acids. Trimming took 8 bases from V and 5 from J; bases not matched to a gene: 9. The germline V gene encodes CDR1 LNHDA and CDR2 SQIVND (reference sequence). CDR3 region: CASRDRASGYGYTF. The CDR3, as DNA: TGTGCCAGTCGGGACAGGGCGTCGGGTTATGGCTACACCTTC.

The gene calls are TRBV19 and TRBJ2-1, with D possibly called TRBD1 or TRBD2 (5 bases each). This CDR3 is built from 16 residues. Trimming took 8 bases from V and 6 from J, leaving 23 bases between them. CDR1 is LNHDA, CDR2 SQIVND, per germline (reference sequence). CDR3 sequence (DNA): TGTGCCAGTCGAGGGGATAGGACCACCTCGGGCAATGAGCAGTTCTTC. This translates into CASRGDRTTSGNEQFF. The variable domain in full, with the rest retrieved from reference TRBV19 and TRBJ2-1, is DGGITQSPKYLFRKEGQNVTLSCEQNLNHDAMYWYRQDPGQGLRLIYYSQIVNDFQKGDIAEGYSVSREKKESFPLTVTSAQKNPTAFYLCASRGDRTTSGNEQFFGPGTRLTVL.

The CDR3 region is CASSFGVSQPQHF. The DNA of the CDR3 is TGTGCCAGCAGTTTCGGGGTGAGTCAGCCCCAGCATTTT. The chain couples TRBV12-3 or TRBV12-4 to TRBJ1-5; no clear D. CDR3 size: 13 residues. V lost 3 bases and J lost 6, with 9 bases in between.

The V and J genes are TRBV5-6 and TRBJ2-5; 14 nucleotides align to TRBD2. V was pared by 4 bases and J by 8 bases, with 4 bases of the junction left unmatched. The germline V gene has CDR1 SGHDT and CDR2 YYEEEE. The CDR3 is 14 residues long. CDR3 DNA sequence: TGTGCCAGCAGCCGGGGACTAGCGGGAGAAACCCAGTACTTC. Protein product: CASSRGLAGETQYF.

The V gene is TRBV2, the J gene TRBJ2-7; tentatively, D is TRBD1 (5 bases). Per germline, CDR1 SNHLY and CDR2 FYNNEI. The V and J ends lost 7 bases and 5 bases respectively, with 12 bases between them. This CDR3 is built from 12 residues. CDR3 DNA sequence: TGTGCCAGCAAGGCAGGGTCCAACGAGCAGTACTTC. It translates to CASKAGSNEQYF.

The chain combines TRBV24-1 with TRBJ2-2; D remains ambiguous. The germline V gene has CDR1 KGHDR and CDR2 SFDVKD. This CDR3 comprises 15 residues. V lost 3 bases to trimming and J lost 0 bases, with 7 bases between them. Here the CDR3 DNA reads TGTGCCACCAGTGATCCGACGGCGAACACCGGGGAGCTGTTTTTT. Its translation is CATSDPTANTGELFF.

On this clone itself: Other DNA variants within this sample encode the same CDR3. This sequence joins TRBV6-5 and TRBJ2-3; perhaps TRBD2 as D (6 bases). Germline V gene sequence: CDR1 MNHEY, CDR2 SVGAGI. This CDR3 contains 13 residues. V was clipped by 2 bases and J by 5 bases, with 8 bases between them. The CDR3 loop is CASSYGRGDTQYF. CDR3 nucleotides: TGTGCCAGCAGTTACGGGCGGGGAGATACGCAGTATTTT.

The rearrangement uses TRBV7-6 and TRBJ1-3, with D tentatively TRBD1 (5 bases). Trimming left V 2 bases short and J 3 bases short, with 11 bases between. Per germline, CDR1 SGHVS and CDR2 FNYEAQ. The CDR3 extends over 15 amino acids. CDR3 sequence (DNA): TGTGCCAGCAGCTTATTTGAGGGGTTTGGAAACACCATATATTTT. Its protein is CASSLFEGFGNTIYF.

This clone was counted once. The chain carries TRBV6-5 and TRBJ1-1, with D perhaps TRBD1 (5 bases). The germline V gene has CDR1 MNHEY and CDR2 SVGAGI. This CDR3 is 14 amino acids long. V shed 9 bases and J shed 0 bases, with 14 bases lying between them. The CDR3 bases are TGTGCCAGTCGAGGGCAGGGTTTGAACACTGAAGCTTTCTTT. Translated, it gives CASRGQGLNTEAFF.

This clone is a singleton in its sample. V gene TRBV5-1 combines with J gene TRBJ2-7; 7 positions agree with TRBD1. This CDR3 spans 14 amino acids. After removal of 0 bases from V and 3 bases from J, the junction contained 3 bases not matched to a gene. Germline V gene data show CDR1 as SGHRS and CDR2 as YFSETQ. In nucleotides, the CDR3 is TGCGCCAGCAGCTTGGCCTCAGGGGGCTACGAGCAGTACTTC. It yields the protein CASSLASGGYEQYF.

This chain uses TRBV5-1 with TRBJ2-2; 11 bases align to TRBD1. Germline lookup yields CDR1 SGHRS and CDR2 YFSETQ. V shed 4 bases, J shed 6 bases, and the junction held 2 bases outside the gene matches. This CDR3 is built from 14 residues. The CDR3 sequence is CASSTDRGPGELFF. CDR3 bases: TGCGCCAGCAGCACGGACAGGGGGCCCGGGGAGCTGTTTTTT.

The chain links TRBV9 to TRBJ2-7; the match to TRBD1 covers 7 bases. V lost 2 bases and J lost 3; bases outside the gene matches: 5. The germline V gene encodes CDR1 SGDLS and CDR2 YYNGEE. CDR3 size: 14 residues. CDR3 sequence: CASSVDREGYEQYF. The DNA for the CDR3 is TGTGCCAGCAGCGTCGACAGGGAAGGCTACGAGCAGTACTTC. The full variable domain, in which reference TRBV9 and TRBJ2-7 provide the parts outside the CDR3, is DSGVTQTPKHLITATGQRVTLRCSPRSGDLSVYWYQQSLDQGLQFLIQYYNGEERAKGNILERFSAQQFPDLHSELNLSSLELGDSALYFCASSVDREGYEQYFGPGTRLTVT.

The V call is TRBV6-1, the J call TRBJ1-2; D gene ambiguous. The length of the CDR3 is 15 residues. V lost 0 bases to trimming and J lost 8 bases, with 16 bases between them. Germline assignment: CDR1 MNHNS and CDR2 SASEGT. CDR3 in amino acids: CASSEAGARLRGYTF. As DNA, the CDR3 is TGTGCCAGCAGTGAAGCAGGCGCCCGCCTTAGGGGCTACACCTTC.

This clone appeared once. Here the CDR3 DNA reads TGTGCCATCCTCAGGGAGATGAACACTGAAGCTTTCTTT. Translation gives CAILREMNTEAFF. J is TRBJ1-1 and V is TRBV12-3 or TRBV12-4, with a weak D call TRBD1 (5 bases). Trimming removed 10 bases at V and 0 bases at J, with 12 bases between. This CDR3 spans 13 amino acids.